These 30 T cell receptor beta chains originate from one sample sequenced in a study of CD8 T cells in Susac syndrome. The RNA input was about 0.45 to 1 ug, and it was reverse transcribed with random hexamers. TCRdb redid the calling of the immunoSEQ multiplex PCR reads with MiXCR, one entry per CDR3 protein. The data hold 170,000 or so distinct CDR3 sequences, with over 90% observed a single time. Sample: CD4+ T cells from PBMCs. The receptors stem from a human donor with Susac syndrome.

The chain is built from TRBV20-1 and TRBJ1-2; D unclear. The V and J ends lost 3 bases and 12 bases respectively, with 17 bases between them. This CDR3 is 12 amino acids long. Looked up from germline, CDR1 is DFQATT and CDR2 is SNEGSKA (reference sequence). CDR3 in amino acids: CSASRLGSEHTF. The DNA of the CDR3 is TGCAGTGCTAGTCGGCTAGGGTCCGAGCACACCTTC.

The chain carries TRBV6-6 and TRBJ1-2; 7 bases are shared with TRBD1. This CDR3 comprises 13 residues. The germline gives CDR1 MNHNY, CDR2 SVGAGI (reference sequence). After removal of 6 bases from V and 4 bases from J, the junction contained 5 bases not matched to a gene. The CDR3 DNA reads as TGTGCCAGCAGGGAGGACAGGCTCTATGGCTACACCTTC. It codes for CASREDRLYGYTF.

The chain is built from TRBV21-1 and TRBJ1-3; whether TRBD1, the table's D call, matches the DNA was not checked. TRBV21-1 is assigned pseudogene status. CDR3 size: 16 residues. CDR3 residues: CASNLPRGRPGNTIYF. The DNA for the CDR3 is TGTGCCAGCAACTTACCAAGGGGGCGACCTGGAAACACCATATATTTT.

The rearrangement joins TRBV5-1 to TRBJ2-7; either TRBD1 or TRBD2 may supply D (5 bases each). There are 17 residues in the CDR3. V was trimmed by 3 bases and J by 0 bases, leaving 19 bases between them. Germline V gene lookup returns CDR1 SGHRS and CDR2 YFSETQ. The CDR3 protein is CASSSFLGGMSSYEQYF. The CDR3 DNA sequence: TGCGCCAGCAGCTCCTTTCTTGGGGGAATGAGCTCCTACGAGCAGTACTTC. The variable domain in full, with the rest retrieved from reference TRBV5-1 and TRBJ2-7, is KAGVTQTPRYLIKTRGQQVTLSCSPISGHRSVSWYQQTPGQGLQFLFEYFSETQRNKGNFPGRFSGRQFSNSRSEMNVSTLELGDSALYLCASSSFLGGMSSYEQYFGPGTRLTVT.

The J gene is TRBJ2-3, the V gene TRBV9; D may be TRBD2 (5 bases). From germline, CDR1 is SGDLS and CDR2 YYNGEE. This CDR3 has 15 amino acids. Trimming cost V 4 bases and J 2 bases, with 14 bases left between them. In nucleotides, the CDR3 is TGTGCCAGCAGCTCCGACGGGATTCACACAGATACGCAGTATTTT. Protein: CASSSDGIHTDTQYF.

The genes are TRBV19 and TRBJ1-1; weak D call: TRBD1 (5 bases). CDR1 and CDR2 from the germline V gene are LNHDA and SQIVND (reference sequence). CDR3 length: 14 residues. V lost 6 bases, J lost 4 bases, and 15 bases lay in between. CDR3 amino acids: CASRTRQRGTEAFF. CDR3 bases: TGTGCCAGTAGGACCCGACAAAGGGGCACTGAAGCTTTCTTT.

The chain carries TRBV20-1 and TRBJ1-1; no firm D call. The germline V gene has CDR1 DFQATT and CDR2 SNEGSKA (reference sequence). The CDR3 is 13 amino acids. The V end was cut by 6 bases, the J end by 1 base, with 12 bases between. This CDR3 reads CSAAVTANTEAFF. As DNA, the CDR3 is TGCAGTGCAGCAGTGACTGCGAACACTGAAGCTTTCTTT.

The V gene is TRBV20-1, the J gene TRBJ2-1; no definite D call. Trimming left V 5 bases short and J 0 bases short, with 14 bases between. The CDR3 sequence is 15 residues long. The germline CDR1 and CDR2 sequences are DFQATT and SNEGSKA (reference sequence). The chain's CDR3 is CSAGVRVSSYNEQFF. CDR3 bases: TGCAGTGCTGGGGTACGGGTAAGCTCCTACAATGAGCAGTTCTTC.

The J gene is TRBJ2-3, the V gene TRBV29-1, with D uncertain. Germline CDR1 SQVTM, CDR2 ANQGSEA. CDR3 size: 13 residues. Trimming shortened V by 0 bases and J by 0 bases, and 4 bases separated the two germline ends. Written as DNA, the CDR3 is TGCAGCGTTGAAGAGGGGAGCACAGATACGCAGTATTTT. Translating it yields CSVEEGSTDTQYF.

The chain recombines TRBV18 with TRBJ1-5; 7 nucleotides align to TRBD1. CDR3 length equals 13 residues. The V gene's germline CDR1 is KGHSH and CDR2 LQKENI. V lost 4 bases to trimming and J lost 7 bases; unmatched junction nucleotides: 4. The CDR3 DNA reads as TGTGCCAGCTCACAGGGGGCCGAGCAGCCCCAGCATTTT. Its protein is CASSQGAEQPQHF.

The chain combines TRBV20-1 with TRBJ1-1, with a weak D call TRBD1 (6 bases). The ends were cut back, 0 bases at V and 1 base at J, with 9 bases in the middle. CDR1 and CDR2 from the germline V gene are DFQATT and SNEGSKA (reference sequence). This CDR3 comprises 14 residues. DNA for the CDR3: TGCAGTGCTAGAGACATAGGGGGGAACACTGAAGCTTTCTTT. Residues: CSARDIGGNTEAFF.

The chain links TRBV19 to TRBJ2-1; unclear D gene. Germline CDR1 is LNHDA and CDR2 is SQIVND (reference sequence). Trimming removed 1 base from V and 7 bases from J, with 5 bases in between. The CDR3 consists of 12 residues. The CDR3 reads CASSIGPNEQFF. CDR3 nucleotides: TGTGCCAGTAGTATAGGACCTAATGAGCAGTTCTTC.

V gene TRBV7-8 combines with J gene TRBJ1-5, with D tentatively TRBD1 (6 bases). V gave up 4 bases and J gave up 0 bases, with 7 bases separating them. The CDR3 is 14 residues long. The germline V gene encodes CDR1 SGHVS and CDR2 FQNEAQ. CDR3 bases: TGTGCCAGCAGCTCGGACAGTAGCAATCAGCCCCAGCATTTT. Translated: CASSSDSSNQPQHF.

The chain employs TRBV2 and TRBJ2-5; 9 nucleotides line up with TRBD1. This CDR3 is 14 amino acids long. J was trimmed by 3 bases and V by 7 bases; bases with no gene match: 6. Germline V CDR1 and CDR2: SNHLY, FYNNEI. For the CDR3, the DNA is TGTGCCAGCAATGCGAGGGACAGGGAAGAGACCCAGTACTTC. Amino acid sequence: CASNARDREETQYF.

CDR3 amino acids: CASSLAITNQETQYF. CDR3 bases: TGCGCCAGCAGCTTGGCCATAACGAACCAAGAGACCCAGTACTTC. The chain couples TRBV5-1 to TRBJ2-5, with unresolved D. The CDR3 sequence is 15 residues long. Germline CDR1 reads SGHRS; CDR2 reads YFSETQ. The V end was cut by 0 bases, the J end by 0 bases, with 9 bases between.

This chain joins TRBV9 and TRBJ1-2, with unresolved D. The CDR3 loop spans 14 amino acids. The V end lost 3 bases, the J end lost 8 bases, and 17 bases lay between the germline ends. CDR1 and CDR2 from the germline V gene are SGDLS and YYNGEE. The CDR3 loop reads CASSGGRGIRGYTF. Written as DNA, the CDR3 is TGTGCCAGCAGCGGAGGACGGGGAATTCGGGGCTACACCTTC. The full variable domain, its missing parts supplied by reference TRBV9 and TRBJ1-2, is DSGVTQTPKHLITATGQRVTLRCSPRSGDLSVYWYQQSLDQGLQFLIQYYNGEERAKGNILERFSAQQFPDLHSELNLSSLELGDSALYFCASSGGRGIRGYTFGSGTRLTVV.

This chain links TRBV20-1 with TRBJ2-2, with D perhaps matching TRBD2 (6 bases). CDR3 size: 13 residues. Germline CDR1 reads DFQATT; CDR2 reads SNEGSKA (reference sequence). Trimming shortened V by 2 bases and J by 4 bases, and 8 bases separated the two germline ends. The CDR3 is CSARSTSTGELFF. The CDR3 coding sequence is TGCAGTGCTAGATCGACTAGCACCGGGGAGCTGTTTTTT.

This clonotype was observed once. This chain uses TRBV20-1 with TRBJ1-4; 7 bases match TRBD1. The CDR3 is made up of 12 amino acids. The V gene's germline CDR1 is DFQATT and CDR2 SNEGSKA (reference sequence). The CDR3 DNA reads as TGCAGACTCGGGACAGTTAATGAAAAACTGTTTTTT. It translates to CRLGTVNEKLFF.

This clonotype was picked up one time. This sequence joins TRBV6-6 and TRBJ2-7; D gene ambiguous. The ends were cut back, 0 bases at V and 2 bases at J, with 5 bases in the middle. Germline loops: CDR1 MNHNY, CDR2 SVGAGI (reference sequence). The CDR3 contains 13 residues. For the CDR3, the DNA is TGTGCCAGCAGTTACTCAGGCCCCTACGAGCAGTACTTC. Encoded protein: CASSYSGPYEQYF.

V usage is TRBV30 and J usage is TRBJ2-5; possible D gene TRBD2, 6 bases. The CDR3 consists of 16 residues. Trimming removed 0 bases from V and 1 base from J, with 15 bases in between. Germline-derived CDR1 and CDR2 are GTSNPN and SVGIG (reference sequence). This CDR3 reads CAWSVTAGHFQETQYF. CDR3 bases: TGTGCCTGGAGTGTTACGGCGGGGCACTTCCAAGAGACCCAGTACTTC.

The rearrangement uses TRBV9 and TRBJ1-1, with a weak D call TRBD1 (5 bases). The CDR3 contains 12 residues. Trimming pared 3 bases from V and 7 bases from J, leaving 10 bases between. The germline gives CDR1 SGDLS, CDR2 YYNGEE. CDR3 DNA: TGTGCCAGCAGCGCCGGGGCGGGTGAAGCTTTCTTT. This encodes CASSAGAGEAFF.

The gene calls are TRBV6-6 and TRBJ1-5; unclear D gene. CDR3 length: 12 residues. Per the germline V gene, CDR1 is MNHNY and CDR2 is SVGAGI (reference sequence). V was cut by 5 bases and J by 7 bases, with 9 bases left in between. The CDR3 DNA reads TGTGCCAGCAGTCCGGGGAGCCAGCCCCAGCATTTT. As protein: CASSPGSQPQHF.

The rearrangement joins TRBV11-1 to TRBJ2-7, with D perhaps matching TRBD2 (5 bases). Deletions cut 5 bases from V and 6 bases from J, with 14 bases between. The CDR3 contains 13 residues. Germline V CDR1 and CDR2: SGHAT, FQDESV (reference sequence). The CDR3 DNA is TGTGCCAGCAGCCCTACAGTAGCGAGCGAGCAGTACTTC. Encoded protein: CASSPTVASEQYF. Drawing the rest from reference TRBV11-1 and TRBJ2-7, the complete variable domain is EAEVAQSPRYKITEKSQAVAFWCDPISGHATLYWYRQILGQGPELLVQFQDESVVDDSQLPKDRFSAERLKGVDSTLKIQPAELGDSAMYLCASSPTVASEQYFGPGTRLTVT.

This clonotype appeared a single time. CDR3 DNA sequence: TGTGCCAGCAGTTACGCCTCCGGGACAGCCTATGGCTACACCTTC. Translated, it gives CASSYASGTAYGYTF. The genes are TRBV6-6 and TRBJ1-2; 7 bases line up with TRBD1. This CDR3 has 15 residues. The germline CDR1 and CDR2 sequences are MNHNY and SVGAGI (reference sequence). V shed 2 bases and J 4 bases; nucleotides not matched to a gene: 7.

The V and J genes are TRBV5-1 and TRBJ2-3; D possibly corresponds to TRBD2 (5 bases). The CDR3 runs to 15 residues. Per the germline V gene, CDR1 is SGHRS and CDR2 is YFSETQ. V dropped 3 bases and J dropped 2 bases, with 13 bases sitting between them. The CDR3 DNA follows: TGCGCCAGCAGCTCGGGAACTACAGACACAGATACGCAGTATTTT. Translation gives CASSSGTTDTDTQYF.

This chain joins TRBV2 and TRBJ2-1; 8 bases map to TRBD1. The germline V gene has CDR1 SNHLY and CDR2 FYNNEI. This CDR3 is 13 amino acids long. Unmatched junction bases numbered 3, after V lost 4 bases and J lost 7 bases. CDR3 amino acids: CASSVQGANEQFF. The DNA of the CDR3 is TGTGCCAGCAGTGTTCAGGGGGCGAATGAGCAGTTCTTC.

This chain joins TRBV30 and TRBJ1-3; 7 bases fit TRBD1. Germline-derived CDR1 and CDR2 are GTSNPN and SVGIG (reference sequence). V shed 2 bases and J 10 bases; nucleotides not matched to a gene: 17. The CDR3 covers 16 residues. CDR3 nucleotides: TGTGCCTGGAGTAGACAGGGCAACCGGCGAATGGGGACCATATATTTT. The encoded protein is CAWSRQGNRRMGTIYF.

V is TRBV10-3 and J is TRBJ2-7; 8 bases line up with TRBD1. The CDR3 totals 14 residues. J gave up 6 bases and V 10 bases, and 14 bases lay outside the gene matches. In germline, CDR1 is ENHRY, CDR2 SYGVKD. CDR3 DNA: TGTGCCACCAAAACCGGGACAGGAGCTGTCGAGCAGTACTTC. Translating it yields CATKTGTGAVEQYF.

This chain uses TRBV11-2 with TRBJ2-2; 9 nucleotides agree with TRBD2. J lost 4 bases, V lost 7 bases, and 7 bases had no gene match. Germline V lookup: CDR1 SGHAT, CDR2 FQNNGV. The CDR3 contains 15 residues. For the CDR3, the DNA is TGTGCCAGCACCCTCCAAGCGGGAGGCACCGGGGAGCTGTTTTTT. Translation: CASTLQAGGTGELFF. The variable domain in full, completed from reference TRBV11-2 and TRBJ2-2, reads EAGVAQSPRYKIIEKRQSVAFWCNPISGHATLYWYQQILGQGPKLLIQFQNNGVVDDSQLPKDRFSAERLKGVDSTLKIQPAKLEDSAVYLCASTLQAGGTGELFFGEGSRLTVL.

This CDR3 is CASSLLTGNGEAFF. The DNA for the CDR3 is TGTGCCAGCAGCTTGCTTACAGGGAACGGTGAAGCTTTCTTT. The chain combines TRBV5-6 with TRBJ1-1; possibly TRBD1 for D (6 bases). V was pared by 1 base and J by 7 bases, with 14 bases between. CDR1 and CDR2 from the germline V gene are SGHDT and YYEEEE. This CDR3 comprises 14 residues. The full variable domain, rest sourced from reference TRBV5-6 and TRBJ1-1, is DAGVTQSPTHLIKTRGQQVTLRCSPKSGHDTVSWYQQALGQGPQFIFQYYEEEERQRGNFPDRFSGHQFPNYSSELNVNALLLGDSALYLCASSLLTGNGEAFFGQGTRLTVV.